The 21 T cell receptor beta chains below were found in one sample sequenced in a study of Graves' ophthalmopathy and Graves' hyperthyroidism. TCR beta CDR3 amplification used RNA transcripts. Second-round multiplex PCR came after a first-round RT-PCR that employed HTBI primers. TCRdb ran MiXCR on the multiplex PCR reads and lists one entry per CDR3 protein. The table shows about 480,000 distinct CDR3 sequences, with about 15% occurring only once. Material: blood. The receptors here all came from a woman aged 25 to 45 with Graves' ophthalmopathy.

This clonotype was detected many times. This sequence joins TRBV20-1 and TRBJ1-2; 7 nucleotides line up with TRBD1. CDR1 and CDR2 from the germline V gene are DFQATT and SNEGSKA (reference sequence). Trimming at V came to 1 base and at J to 3 bases, leaving 5 bases not matched to a gene. The CDR3 spans 14 residues. The CDR3 coding sequence is TGCAGTGCTAGAGCAACACAGGGGTACTATGGCTACACCTTC. Its translation: CSARATQGYYGYTF.

This clonotype came up many times. V is TRBV30 and J is TRBJ1-6; no definite D call. The length of the CDR3 is 14 residues. Germline-derived CDR1 and CDR2 are GTSNPN and SVGIG (reference sequence). V shed 1 base and J shed 7 bases, with 11 bases lying between them. The CDR3 is CAWSGNPRNSPLHF. The CDR3 DNA follows: TGTGCCTGGAGTGGGAATCCGCGGAATTCACCCCTCCACTTT. Together with reference TRBV30 and TRBJ1-6, the CDR3 gives the full variable domain: SQTIHQWPATLVQPVGSPLSLECTVEGTSNPNLYWYRQAAGRGLQLLFYSVGIGQISSEVPQNLSASRPQDRQFILSSKKLLLSDSGFYLCAWSGNPRNSPLHFGNGTRLTVT.

The V call is TRBV6-5, the J call TRBJ1-2, with D maybe TRBD1 (5 bases). Trimming took 4 bases from V and 1 from J, leaving 13 bases between them. The V gene's germline CDR1 is MNHEY and CDR2 SVGAGI. The CDR3 runs 15 residues. This chain's CDR3 is CASSFGARLNYGYTF. The DNA of the CDR3 is TGTGCCAGCAGTTTCGGGGCTAGGCTTAACTATGGCTACACCTTC.

The chain links TRBV5-1 to TRBJ1-2; the D is unclear. CDR3 length equals 13 residues. The V and J ends lost 2 bases and 6 bases respectively, with 11 bases between them. CDR1 and CDR2 (germline): SGHRS, YFSETQ. CDR3 amino acids: CASSLTEFNGYTF. CDR3 in DNA: TGCGCCAGCAGCTTAACAGAATTCAATGGCTACACCTTC.

This clonotype was counted ten times or more. This chain uses TRBV19 with TRBJ2-2; 11 nucleotides line up with TRBD2. The CDR3 runs 14 residues. The J segment lost 3 bases and the V segment lost 6 bases, leaving 0 bases of the junction unmatched. Germline lookup yields CDR1 LNHDA and CDR2 SQIVND (reference sequence). Written as DNA, the CDR3 is TGTGCCAGTAGGGGACTAGCGGACACCGGGGAGCTGTTTTTT. Protein product: CASRGLADTGELFF.

V gene TRBV29-1 combines with J gene TRBJ2-5, with 8 bases lining up with TRBD1. This CDR3 has 13 amino acids. The germline V gene has CDR1 SQVTM and CDR2 ANQGSEA. V dropped 7 bases and J dropped 4; count of bases not matched to a gene: 8. The CDR3 is CSALTGELETQYF. CDR3 coding DNA: TGCAGCGCCTTGACAGGGGAGTTAGAGACCCAGTACTTC.

In this sample, this clonotype turned up a few times. The CDR3 DNA reads TGTGCCAGCAGCTTGGCGGCTAGCGGGCCCAACACAGATACGCAGTATTTT. Residues: CASSLAASGPNTDTQYF. The chain uses TRBV5-6 and TRBJ2-3; TRBD2 agrees at 8 bases. The V and J ends lost 0 bases and 2 bases, in that order; junction bases with no gene match: 8. Germline V gene data show CDR1 as SGHDT and CDR2 as YYEEEE. The CDR3 is made up of 17 amino acids. Looking up the rest from reference TRBV5-6 and TRBJ2-3 gives the full variable domain: DAGVTQSPTHLIKTRGQQVTLRCSPKSGHDTVSWYQQALGQGPQFIFQYYEEEERQRGNFPDRFSGHQFPNYSSELNVNALLLGDSALYLCASSLAASGPNTDTQYFGPGTRLTVL.

The chain employs TRBV30 and TRBJ1-2, with D hard to call. The CDR3 covers 13 residues. Germline lookup yields CDR1 GTSNPN and CDR2 SVGIG (reference sequence). Trimming removed 5 bases at V and 4 bases at J, with 14 bases between. In DNA form, the CDR3 reads TGTGCCTGGGGACTCGGAACCCCCTATGGCTACACCTTC. Protein sequence: CAWGLGTPYGYTF. Full variable domain (rest looked up from reference TRBV30 and TRBJ1-2): SQTIHQWPATLVQPVGSPLSLECTVEGTSNPNLYWYRQAAGRGLQLLFYSVGIGQISSEVPQNLSASRPQDRQFILSSKKLLLSDSGFYLCAWGLGTPYGYTFGSGTRLTVV.

This clonotype was seen many times. The chain employs TRBV28 and TRBJ1-2; D might be TRBD1 (5 bases). Trimming shortened V by 4 bases and J by 7 bases, and 13 bases separated the two germline ends. This CDR3 region has 13 residues. Germline CDR1 and CDR2: MDHEN and SYDVKM. This CDR3 reads CASSSQVRRGYTF. The DNA of the CDR3 is TGTGCCAGCAGTTCACAGGTTCGTCGTGGCTACACCTTC.

The table lists this clonotype with many counts. This likely comes from a read error, as the CDR3 has no conserved phenylalanine or tryptophan at its end. This chain connects TRBV28 to TRBJ1-1, with 9 bases matching TRBD1. The V segment lost 6 bases and the J segment 1 base; nucleotides outside the gene matches: 9. Germline V gene lookup returns CDR1 MDHEN and CDR2 SYDVKM. The CDR3 covers 16 residues. CDR3 sequence (DNA): TGTGCCAGCAGGGATACAGGGGGCGCGGGGAACACTGAAGCTTTCCTT. This codes for CASRDTGGAGNTEAFL.

This clonotype occurred many times. This chain connects TRBV10-3 to TRBJ1-5; TRBD1 matches at 9 bases. The V segment lost 0 bases and the J segment 7 bases; nucleotides outside the gene matches: 4. Germline CDR1 ENHRY, CDR2 SYGVKD. This CDR3 is built from 15 residues. CDR3 in DNA: TGTGCCATCAGTGAGTCTCCGGGACAGGGCCAGCCCCAGCATTTT. It yields the protein CAISESPGQGQPQHF.

This clonotype was seen at least ten times. This chain uses TRBV3-1 with TRBJ1-2; a possible D gene is TRBD1 (6 bases). The CDR3 consists of 14 residues. Germline CDR1 LGHDT, CDR2 YNNKEL (reference sequence). The ends were cut back, 1 base at V and 6 bases at J, with 12 bases in the middle. The CDR3 loop is CASSQAPGADGYTF. The CDR3 DNA sequence: TGTGCCAGCAGCCAAGCTCCGGGGGCGGATGGCTACACCTTC.

This clonotype was counted many times. The chain employs TRBV20-1 and TRBJ2-5; 15 bases map to TRBD2. The CDR3 loop spans 16 amino acids. The V segment lost 5 bases and the J segment 0 bases; nucleotides outside the gene matches: 4. From germline, CDR1 is DFQATT and CDR2 SNEGSKA (reference sequence). The CDR3 reads CSAWTSGGGDQETQYF. For the CDR3, the DNA is TGCAGTGCTTGGACTAGCGGGGGGGGAGACCAAGAGACCCAGTACTTC.

This clonotype came up many times. The chain links TRBV27 to TRBJ1-6; possibly TRBD1 for D (6 bases). V lost 6 bases and J lost 8, with 8 bases in between. Germline CDR1 reads MNHEY; CDR2 reads SMNVEV (reference sequence). This CDR3 spans 12 amino acids. CDR3 DNA: TGTGCCAGCAGCCCAGGGGATTCACCCCTCCACTTT. Its protein product is CASSPGDSPLHF.

This clonotype was observed many times. The gene calls are TRBV20-1 and TRBJ2-7; D may be TRBD1 (6 bases). The CDR3 spans 12 residues. Germline lookup yields CDR1 DFQATT and CDR2 SNEGSKA (reference sequence). V lost 3 bases and J lost 2, with 8 bases in between. The CDR3, as DNA: TGCAGTGCTAGGGACAGAACCTACGAGCAGTACTTC. Translating it yields CSARDRTYEQYF.

As regards this clonotype: This may come from a read error, since a much larger clone is one base off. The genes are TRBV11-1 and TRBJ2-5, with TRBD2 identical over 10 bases. CDR1 is SGHAT, CDR2 FQDESV, per germline (reference sequence). The length of the CDR3 is 18 residues. CDR3 residues: CASSPKRGGQTKQEIQYF. The CDR3 nucleotides are TGTGCCAGCAGCCCGAAGCGGGGGGGCCAAACGAAACAAGAGATCCAGTACTTC.

This clonotype occurred many times. The chain uses TRBV20-1 and TRBJ1-2; D may be TRBD1 (5 bases). CDR3 length: 14 residues. Germline CDR1 DFQATT, CDR2 SNEGSKA (reference sequence). Trimming shortened V by 5 bases and J by 2 bases, and 15 bases separated the two germline ends. CDR3 nucleotide sequence: TGCAGTGCTTTGACAGTTGGGCACAACTATGGCTACACCTTC. Translation: CSALTVGHNYGYTF.

This clonotype was detected ten times or more. The chain carries TRBV30 and TRBJ1-2; D gene unclear. The CDR3 sequence is 12 residues long. V lost 1 base and J lost 7, with 10 bases in between. Looked up from germline, CDR1 is GTSNPN and CDR2 is SVGIG (reference sequence). The CDR3, as DNA: TGTGCCTGGAGTGCCGGGAGGGCTGGCTACACCTTC. Translation: CAWSAGRAGYTF.

The J gene is TRBJ1-1, the V gene TRBV5-1; D might be TRBD1 (5 bases). The V end lost 3 bases, the J end lost 1 base, and 13 bases lay between the germline ends. This CDR3 is 15 amino acids long. Germline V gives CDR1 SGHRS, CDR2 YFSETQ. The CDR3 loop is CASSSFGARNTEAFF. In DNA, the CDR3 is TGCGCCAGCAGCTCCTTTGGGGCCCGGAACACTGAAGCTTTCTTT.

In its sample, this clonotype was seen many times. The chain employs TRBV12-3 or TRBV12-4 and TRBJ1-2; D is unresolved. Deletions cut 9 bases from V and 1 base from J, with 15 bases between. The CDR3 totals 14 residues. CDR3: CASQAPNFNYGYTF. The CDR3 region has the DNA TGTGCCAGTCAGGCTCCGAATTTTAACTATGGCTACACCTTC.

This clonotype was recorded many times. The rearrangement links TRBV28 to TRBJ2-4, with D tentatively TRBD2 (6 bases). The V gene lost 8 bases and the J gene lost 0 bases, with 14 bases spanning the gap. Germline V gives CDR1 MDHEN, CDR2 SYDVKM. CDR3 length: 15 amino acids. The CDR3 protein is CASARAGLAKNIQYF. The CDR3, as DNA: TGTGCCAGCGCGAGGGCGGGATTAGCCAAAAACATTCAGTACTTC.